The TCR beta chain under discussion was sequenced for a study of cytomegalovirus exposure and HLA in healthy donors. Study conclusions and caveats: In vitro assays verified that a few CMV-associated chains recognized CMV antigens specifically.

The CDR3 loop spans 14 amino acids. Trimming removed 4 bases from V and 5 bases from J, with 14 bases in between. The germline CDR1 and CDR2 sequences are LNHDA and SQIVND (reference sequence). Concerning this clone itself: Its antigen remains unknown.

In the PCR, 60 Vbeta and 13 Jbeta primers were used. Profiled with immunoSEQ multiplex PCR; TCRdb holds only in-frame clones, not every one. The table has 80,000 or so clones, roughly 76% seen once. This chain uses TRBV19 with TRBJ2-5; D gene uncertain. Sample: PBMCs. This sequence was found in a male donor in good health and CMV-seropositive. The CDR3 here is CASSKYSFSETQYF. CDR3 nucleotides: TGTGCCAGTAGTAAATATAGCTTCTCGGAGACCCAGTACTTC.